This T cell receptor (beta chain) was retrieved from a study of T cell repertoires in cytomegalovirus infection (dated by TCRdb to about 2019). For the study in its entirety: Because public TCR beta signatures pointed to carriage of CMV infection together with the matching HLA type, the HLA type of each donor mattered for the analysis. Results the study describes overall, beyond this receptor: The ex vivo response was dominated by HLA-C-restricted CMV-specific TCR beta clonotypes, and the single most frequent clonotype in two of eight donors was supplied by these HLA-C-restricted clonotypes. Carriers of CMV infection plus the relevant HLA type were discriminated by the cumulative frequency of public TCR beta family members in the study cohort and in an independent approximately 360-donor cohort.

Trimming costs V 6 bases and J 0 bases, and their ends lie 8 bases apart. Per the germline V gene, SNHLY is the CDR1 and FYNNEI is the CDR2. Counted from cysteine to phenylalanine, this CDR3 has 13 amino acids. The read is trimmed to its CDR3 DNA, 39 bases read in frame from base 1. This clonotype has only a few counts. No antigen is known for it. No quality values exist for individual bases; no much larger clone is one base distant. The sequencer was an Illumina HiSeq 1500. TCRdb reprocessing: public reads trimmed at Q25 with fastp, clones called with MiXCR, in-frame beta chains kept. Records with the same CDR3 protein are collapsed into one entry carrying the most frequent genes and DNA. The sample records under 200,000 distinct CDR3 sequences, roughly 9.8% of which are singletons. Approximately 4.6% of the sample is in the top ten clones.

In this chain, TRBV2 is recombined with TRBJ1-2; the D gene remains uncertain. The sample taken for sequencing was PBMCs. This clonotype was sampled from a human donor in good health (CMV status not recorded). Some clones in this sample may be carry-over from other donors' samples. CDR3 loop: CASRPGPNYGYTF. The nucleotides are TGTGCCAGCAGGCCAGGCCCTAACTATGGCTACACCTTC.